A single sample gave rise to the 25 T cell receptor beta chains below, sequenced in a study of cytotoxic CD8 clonotypes in ibrutinib-treated CLL. Only in-frame clones appear in the TCRdb table, and some are missing; sequencing was by immunoSEQ multiplex PCR. The sample includes fewer than 12,000 clones, approximately 80% of them seen just once. Sample: PBMCs, taken at disease progression, from a patient treated with ibrutinib. These receptors all come from a human donor with chronic lymphocytic leukemia.

This clone appeared a single time. The chain links TRBV7-6 to TRBJ2-3; no clear D. The V gene lost 2 bases and the J gene lost 6 bases, with 12 bases spanning the gap. Germline V CDR1 and CDR2: SGHVS, FNYEAQ. The CDR3 is 14 amino acids. The CDR3 spells CASSLQAPPDTQYF. DNA of the CDR3: TGTGCCAGCAGCTTACAGGCACCTCCCGATACGCAGTATTTT. The full variable domain, rest sourced from reference TRBV7-6 and TRBJ2-3, is GAGVSQSPRYKVTKRGQDVALRCDPISGHVSLYWYRQALGQGPEFLTYFNYEAQQDKSGLPNDRFSAERPEGSISTLTIQRTEQRDSAMYRCASSLQAPPDTQYFGPGTRLTVL.

This clone appeared a single time. The J gene is TRBJ1-1, the V gene TRBV5-8; 9 bases agree with TRBD1. V dropped 0 bases and J dropped 4; count of bases not matched to a gene: 7. The length of the CDR3 is 16 residues. CDR1 SGHTS and CDR2 YDEGEE come from the germline V gene. CDR3 residues: CASSLGVHRGLTEAFF. CDR3 DNA sequence: TGTGCCAGCAGCTTGGGGGTTCACAGGGGGCTCACTGAAGCTTTCTTT. The full variable domain, completed using reference TRBV5-8 and TRBJ1-1, is EAGVTQSPTHLIKTRGQQATLRCSPISGHTSVYWYQQALGLGLQFLLWYDEGEERNRGNFPPRFSGRQFPNYSSELNVNALELEDSALYLCASSLGVHRGLTEAFFGQGTRLTVV.

This chain joins TRBV9 and TRBJ2-5, with a tentative D call TRBD1 (5 bases). Germline CDR1 reads SGDLS; CDR2 reads YYNGEE. This CDR3 is 11 amino acids long. Trimming left V 4 bases short and J 4 bases short, with 5 bases between. The CDR3 protein is CASSRGETQYF. CDR3 nucleotide sequence: TGTGCCAGCAGCAGGGGAGAGACCCAGTACTTC.

V is TRBV6-6 and J is TRBJ2-1; perhaps D is TRBD1 or TRBD2 (6 bases each). The V gene lost 11 bases and the J gene lost 1 base, with 18 bases spanning the gap. In germline, CDR1 is MNHNY, CDR2 SVGAGI (reference sequence). The CDR3 consists of 15 residues. The CDR3 protein is CAGGGGPLSYNEQFF. The CDR3 nucleotides are TGTGCCGGTGGTGGGGGGCCCCTATCCTACAATGAGCAGTTCTTC.

Only one count was recorded for this clone. The chain is built from TRBV2 and TRBJ2-5, with 7 bases that match TRBD1. CDR3 length: 13 amino acids. The germline V gene has CDR1 SNHLY and CDR2 FYNNEI. V dropped 5 bases and J dropped 5; count of bases not matched to a gene: 5. The CDR3 DNA reads TGTGCCAGCAGTTCCAGGGGGAGCGAGACCCAGTACTTC. Amino acids: CASSSRGSETQYF.

This clone was counted only a few times. The chain couples TRBV14 to TRBJ2-7; D unresolved. V was trimmed by 0 bases and J by 5 bases, leaving 14 bases between them. This CDR3 region has 15 residues. The germline V gene has CDR1 SGHDN and CDR2 FVKESK. The CDR3 DNA follows: TGTGCCAGCAGCCAAGAAGTGGTTAGGGCCCACGAGCAGTACTTC. Residues: CASSQEVVRAHEQYF.

This clone was found a few times. The V gene is TRBV19, the J gene TRBJ1-1; 7 nucleotides match TRBD1. The junction had 10 bases not matched to a gene; V was cut back by 8 bases and J by 7 bases. Germline loops: CDR1 LNHDA, CDR2 SQIVND (reference sequence). This CDR3 comprises 13 residues. The CDR3 is CASVSRGWLEAFF. The CDR3 DNA sequence: TGTGCCAGTGTAAGCAGGGGGTGGCTTGAAGCTTTCTTT.

This chain links TRBV10-3 with TRBJ2-1, with 8 bases fitting TRBD1. Germline V lookup: CDR1 ENHRY, CDR2 SYGVKD. This CDR3 is built from 17 residues. V lost 6 bases to trimming and J lost 0 bases; unmatched junction nucleotides: 10. CDR3 residues: CAISAVTGEASYNEQFF. As DNA, the CDR3 is TGTGCCATCAGCGCTGTGACAGGGGAAGCCTCCTACAATGAGCAGTTCTTC.

The rearrangement joins TRBV28 to TRBJ2-1; D tentatively fits TRBD1 or TRBD2 (6 bases each). With 4 bases removed from V and 0 bases from J, the gap between germline ends came to 13 bases. This CDR3 has 16 amino acids. Germline V gives CDR1 MDHEN, CDR2 SYDVKM. This CDR3 reads CASSSAEGVSYNEQFF. The CDR3 nucleotides are TGTGCCAGCAGTTCAGCGGAGGGGGTCTCCTACAATGAGCAGTTCTTC.

The rearrangement joins TRBV28 to TRBJ2-7, with a possible D match to TRBD1 (5 bases). V lost 6 bases and J 1 base, leaving 13 bases between the germline ends. Germline values: CDR1 MDHEN, CDR2 SYDVKM. The CDR3 totals 14 residues. The CDR3: CASRGGGHSYEQYF. The CDR3 DNA reads as TGTGCCAGCAGGGGTGGTGGACATTCCTACGAGCAGTACTTC.

V is TRBV10-3 and J is TRBJ2-7; 10 bases fit TRBD1. There are 13 residues in the CDR3. V lost 10 bases to trimming and J lost 5 bases; unmatched junction nucleotides: 8. Per germline, CDR1 ENHRY and CDR2 SYGVKD. The DNA of the CDR3 is TGTGCCACCCTACCGGGACAGGGGAACGAGCAGTACTTC. The encoded protein is CATLPGQGNEQYF.

The chain combines TRBV27 with TRBJ2-3, with 7 bases aligning to TRBD2. The CDR3 spans 15 residues. Germline V gene sequence: CDR1 MNHEY, CDR2 SMNVEV (reference sequence). J was trimmed by 0 bases and V by 3 bases; bases with no gene match: 3. CDR3 sequence: CASSFSGQSTDTQYF. In nucleotides, the CDR3 is TGTGCCAGCAGTTTTAGCGGGCAAAGCACAGATACGCAGTATTTT.

This chain uses TRBV5-1 with TRBJ1-2; TRBD1 agrees at 12 bases. The CDR3 is 16 amino acids. With V trimmed by 4 bases and J by 1 base, 5 bases remained unmatched. Germline CDR1 reads SGHRS; CDR2 reads YFSETQ. The CDR3 sequence: CASSPGQGAINYGYTF. DNA for the CDR3: TGCGCCAGCAGCCCGGGACAGGGGGCCATTAACTATGGCTACACCTTC.

The rearrangement links TRBV10-3 to TRBJ2-3; D might be TRBD2 (6 bases). V lost 3 bases, J lost 1 base, and 8 bases lay in between. The CDR3 sequence is 14 residues long. Germline V gene sequence: CDR1 ENHRY, CDR2 SYGVKD. The CDR3 DNA sequence: TGTGCCATCAGTGATACGGGGGGCACAGATACGCAGTATTTT. It codes for CAISDTGGTDTQYF.

The chain combines TRBV18 with TRBJ2-1; the D gene is possibly TRBD2 (7 bases). This CDR3 spans 13 amino acids. CDR1 is KGHSH, CDR2 LQKENI, per germline. V lost 3 bases and J lost 8, with 11 bases in between. The CDR3 is CASSPSGGHEQFF. The DNA for the CDR3 is TGTGCCAGCTCACCCTCGGGGGGCCATGAGCAGTTCTTC.

This rearrangement joins TRBV5-1 to TRBJ2-1; 11 bases line up with TRBD2. The J segment lost 10 bases and the V segment lost 5 bases, leaving 8 bases of the junction unmatched. There are 14 residues in the CDR3. CDR1 is SGHRS and CDR2 is YFSETQ in the germline V gene. The CDR3 region is CASRGLLAGDEQFF. Written as DNA, the CDR3 is TGCGCCAGCAGGGGGTTACTAGCGGGGGACGAGCAGTTCTTC.

The chain joins TRBV2 to TRBJ2-7; 11 nucleotides align to TRBD2. The CDR3 loop spans 14 amino acids. The germline CDR1 and CDR2 sequences are SNHLY and FYNNEI. With V trimmed by 10 bases and J by 5 bases, 10 bases remained unmatched. CDR3 DNA: TGTGCCAACCTCGGGCTAGCGGGGGGCCACGAGCAGTACTTC. Encoded protein: CANLGLAGGHEQYF. The full variable domain, completed using reference TRBV2 and TRBJ2-7, is EPEVTQTPSHQVTQMGQEVILRCVPISNHLYFYWYRQILGQKVEFLVSFYNNEISEKSEIFDDQFSVERPDGSNFTLKIRSTKLEDSAMYFCANLGLAGGHEQYFGPGTRLTVT.

The chain is built from TRBV7-3 and TRBJ2-7, with a possible D match to TRBD2 (5 bases). Germline assignment: CDR1 SGHTA and CDR2 FQGTGA. This CDR3 is 14 amino acids long. V was trimmed by 0 bases and J by 2 bases, leaving 8 bases between them. CDR3 DNA sequence: TGTGCCAGCAGCTTAACGGGGAGTCCCTACGAGCAGTACTTC. It translates to CASSLTGSPYEQYF. Full variable domain (remainder filled in from reference TRBV7-3 and TRBJ2-7): GAGVSQTPSNKVTEKGKYVELRCDPISGHTALYWYRQSLGQGPEFLIYFQGTGAADDSGLPNDRFFAVRPEGSVSTLKIQRTERGDSAVYLCASSLTGSPYEQYFGPGTRLTVT.

The genes are TRBV27 and TRBJ2-7, with D possibly TRBD1 on 6 matching bases. Deletions cut 0 bases from V and 2 bases from J, with 11 bases between. Germline V gene data show CDR1 as MNHEY and CDR2 as SMNVEV (reference sequence). The CDR3 has 15 amino acids. This CDR3 is CASSLSGALAYEQYF. The DNA of the CDR3 is TGTGCCAGCAGTTTATCGGGGGCATTAGCCTACGAGCAGTACTTC.

This chain joins TRBV23-1 and TRBJ2-7, with D possibly matching TRBD2 (6 bases). TRBV23-1 is flagged as an ORF with uncertain function. V lost 4 bases to trimming and J lost 6 bases, with 13 bases between them. CDR3 length: 13 residues. CDR3 nucleotides: TGCGCCAGCAGTCGCCCTGGGGGGTGCGAGCAGTACTTC. Amino acids: CASSRPGGCEQYF.

The V and J genes are TRBV18 and TRBJ1-4; D call uncertain. The CDR3 loop spans 13 amino acids. Deletions cut 3 bases from V and 7 bases from J, with 9 bases between. The germline V gene encodes CDR1 KGHSH and CDR2 LQKENI. CDR3 in DNA: TGTGCCAGCTCACCGGGCGACATTGAAAAACTGTTTTTT. This gives the protein CASSPGDIEKLFF.

The chain couples TRBV9 to TRBJ2-5; 10 bases match TRBD2. Germline CDR1 SGDLS, CDR2 YYNGEE. The CDR3 consists of 17 residues. The J segment lost 2 bases and the V segment lost 0 bases, leaving 7 bases of the junction unmatched. The CDR3: CASSVDPSGGTQETQYF. CDR3 DNA sequence: TGTGCCAGCAGCGTAGATCCTAGCGGGGGCACTCAAGAGACCCAGTACTTC.

The chain links TRBV18 to TRBJ1-6, with a weak D call TRBD1 (5 bases). V lost 4 bases to trimming and J lost 5 bases, with 12 bases between them. The CDR3 sequence is 15 residues long. The germline CDR1 and CDR2 sequences are KGHSH and LQKENI. The CDR3 loop reads CASSQGIMDNSPLHF. CDR3 DNA sequence: TGTGCCAGCTCACAGGGGATCATGGATAATTCACCCCTCCACTTT.

This clone was observed a few times. The rearrangement uses TRBV5-1 and TRBJ2-7; TRBD1 agrees at 9 bases. CDR3 length equals 14 residues. With 3 bases clipped from V and 6 bases from J, the junction kept 7 bases outside the gene matches. CDR1 is SGHRS and CDR2 is YFSETQ in the germline V gene. CDR3: CASSSGQGGGEQYF. The CDR3 nucleotides read TGCGCCAGCAGCTCGGGACAGGGCGGCGGCGAGCAGTACTTC.

J is TRBJ2-7 and V is TRBV7-9; 11 bases map to TRBD2. The CDR3 sequence is 16 residues long. With V trimmed by 3 bases and J by 1 base, 5 bases remained unmatched. The germline V gene has CDR1 SEHNR and CDR2 FQNEAQ (reference sequence). CDR3 sequence: CASSFGLAGLSYEQYF. The CDR3 bases are TGTGCCAGCAGCTTCGGACTAGCGGGCCTTTCCTACGAGCAGTACTTC.